The 19 T cell receptor beta chains reported below all come from one sample, sequenced in a study of OX40 agonist ivuxolimab in advanced cancers. Sequencing used immunoSEQ multiplex PCR; TCRdb keeps in-frame clones, though not all of them. Among about 78,000 clones, roughly 91% were seen once, and the ten largest hold about 0.25%. The sequencing here drew on CD4+ or CD8+ T cells sorted from blood, taken in a trial of the OX40 agonist ivuxolimab. The receptors were sampled from an adult with an advanced solid tumor such as melanoma, head and neck, liver or kidney cancer.

The chain couples TRBV2 to TRBJ1-6; 9 bases line up with TRBD1. The CDR3 has 14 amino acids. Germline CDR1 reads SNHLY; CDR2 reads FYNNEI. The J segment lost 10 bases and the V segment lost 6 bases, leaving 7 bases of the junction unmatched. CDR3 DNA: TGTGCCAGCAGGCTGGGACAGGGTCGATCACCCCTCCACTTT. Translation: CASRLGQGRSPLHF.

The chain has TRBV19 and TRBJ2-3; TRBD2 might be the D (6 bases). Trimming removed 5 bases from V and 0 bases from J, with 9 bases in between. This CDR3 spans 14 amino acids. In germline, CDR1 is LNHDA, CDR2 SQIVND (reference sequence). The CDR3 nucleotides are TGTGCCAGTAGTTTCAGCGGGAGCACAGATACGCAGTATTTT. Amino acids: CASSFSGSTDTQYF.

Here the CDR3 DNA reads TGTGCCAGCAGTTTATTCGGCGGCGGGCACGGCACAGATACGCAGTATTTT. Translation gives CASSLFGGGHGTDTQYF. The chain joins TRBV28 to TRBJ2-3, with D perhaps TRBD2 (5 bases). The CDR3 is 17 amino acids. Germline values: CDR1 MDHEN, CDR2 SYDVKM. V was pared by 1 base and J by 1 base, with 15 bases between.

The chain combines TRBV29-1 with TRBJ2-5, with 7 nucleotides matching TRBD2. CDR3 size: 14 residues. Trimming took 3 bases from V and 4 from J; bases not matched to a gene: 8. Germline V gene sequence: CDR1 SQVTM, CDR2 ANQGSEA. Written as DNA, the CDR3 is TGCAGCGTTGATACTAGCGTGCTAGTAGAGACCCAGTACTTC. Protein sequence: CSVDTSVLVETQYF.

The chain recombines TRBV4-3 with TRBJ2-7; D ambiguous. From germline, CDR1 is LGHNA and CDR2 YSLEER. V lost 0 bases and J 2 bases, leaving 14 bases between the germline ends. The CDR3 extends over 16 amino acids. The CDR3 nucleotides read TGCGCCAGCAGCCAAGAAGTAGAGGCACCACCCTACGAGCAGTACTTC. Its protein is CASSQEVEAPPYEQYF.

The V and J genes are TRBV28 and TRBJ1-1; D might be TRBD1 (5 bases). V was pared by 5 bases and J by 6 bases, with 19 bases between. The CDR3 is 15 amino acids. Germline CDR1 and CDR2: MDHEN and SYDVKM. CDR3 sequence reads: CASSVHQGNVAEAFF. The DNA of the CDR3 is TGTGCCAGCAGTGTCCATCAGGGTAATGTTGCTGAAGCTTTCTTT.

The gene calls are TRBV6-5 and TRBJ1-4, with D possibly matching TRBD1 (5 bases). The CDR3 loop spans 16 amino acids. The germline V gene encodes CDR1 MNHEY and CDR2 SVGAGI. Trimming took 2 bases from V and 6 from J, leaving 16 bases between them. The CDR3 DNA reads as TGTGCCAGCAGTTACACGCCCGGGACGGACTATGAAAAACTGTTTTTT. It specifies CASSYTPGTDYEKLFF.

This chain uses TRBV15 with TRBJ1-2, with D hard to call. Germline-derived CDR1 and CDR2 are LNHNV and YYDKDF (reference sequence). Trimming took off 0 bases at V and 3 bases at J, with 11 bases between the two ends. The CDR3 consists of 15 residues. The CDR3 bases are TGTGCCACCAGCAGAGATGGCGGTAATGACTATGGCTACACCTTC. Protein sequence: CATSRDGGNDYGYTF.

This clone was seen only once. The J gene is TRBJ2-3, the V gene TRBV18; tentatively, D is TRBD2 (5 bases). V lost 7 bases and J 1 base, leaving 12 bases between the germline ends. The length of the CDR3 is 14 residues. CDR1 and CDR2 (germline): KGHSH, LQKENI. The CDR3 nucleotides read TGTGCCAGCTTGAGCGGAATCGGCACAGATACGCAGTATTTT. Translating it yields CASLSGIGTDTQYF.

The chain combines TRBV28 with TRBJ2-3; D is perhaps TRBD1 (5 bases). This CDR3 has 15 amino acids. Trimming took off 6 bases at V and 2 bases at J, with 15 bases between the two ends. The germline CDR1 and CDR2 sequences are MDHEN and SYDVKM. CDR3 region: CASSLDSRITDTQYF. In nucleotides, the CDR3 is TGTGCCAGCAGCCTCGACAGTCGCATCACAGATACGCAGTATTTT.

The V gene is TRBV7-9, the J gene TRBJ2-2; D is undetermined. Germline values: CDR1 SEHNR, CDR2 FQNEAQ (reference sequence). V was clipped by 2 bases and J by 9 bases, with 4 bases between them. This CDR3 is built from 11 residues. CDR3 nucleotides: TGTGCCAGCAGCTTACTCAGGGAGCTGTTTTTT. Its translation: CASSLLRELFF. Using reference TRBV7-9 and TRBJ2-2 for the parts outside the CDR3, the full variable domain is DTGVSQNPRHKITKRGQNVTFRCDPISEHNRLYWYRQTLGQGPEFLTYFQNEAQLEKSRLLSDRFSAERPKGSFSTLEIQRTEQGDSAMYLCASSLLRELFFGEGSRLTVL.

The chain carries TRBV5-1 and TRBJ1-3; 7 bases align to TRBD1. J lost 4 bases, V lost 5 bases, and 6 bases had no gene match. Germline V gene data show CDR1 as SGHRS and CDR2 as YFSETQ. This CDR3 region has 14 residues. CDR3 residues: CASRQTGSGNTIYF. CDR3 DNA sequence: TGCGCCAGCAGGCAGACAGGGTCCGGAAACACCATATATTTT.

V and J are TRBV6-6 and TRBJ1-4; a possible D gene is TRBD1 (5 bases). Between the trimmed V and J ends, which lost 5 bases and 8 bases, there was a span of 15 bases. Germline V CDR1 and CDR2: MNHNY, SVGAGI (reference sequence). The CDR3 totals 14 residues. The CDR3 bases are TGTGCCAGCAGTGCAGGGTTCGGAGGCGAAAAACTGTTTTTT. Its translation is CASSAGFGGEKLFF.

This sequence joins TRBV15 and TRBJ2-7; 9 bases map to TRBD1. V lost 1 base and J lost 3; bases outside the gene matches: 7. The germline gives CDR1 LNHNV, CDR2 YYDKDF (reference sequence). The CDR3 has 16 amino acids. CDR3 sequence reads: CATSRGTGTGIYEQYF. CDR3 nucleotide sequence: TGTGCCACCAGCAGAGGTACCGGGACAGGGATCTACGAGCAGTACTTC.

The chain recombines TRBV6-1 with TRBJ1-1; TRBD1 matches 7 bases. Germline V gene lookup returns CDR1 MNHNS and CDR2 SASEGT. The CDR3 extends over 13 amino acids. Trimming at V came to 3 bases and at J to 4 bases, leaving 2 bases not matched to a gene. Written as DNA, the CDR3 is TGTGCCAGCAGTGACCAGGGGGGCACTGAAGCTTTCTTT. Translation gives CASSDQGGTEAFF.

The chain links TRBV9 to TRBJ2-1, with D possibly matching TRBD2 (5 bases). The CDR3 loop spans 16 amino acids. The ends were cut back, 3 bases at V and 7 bases at J, with 20 bases in the middle. Germline CDR1 SGDLS, CDR2 YYNGEE. CDR3 coding DNA: TGTGCCAGCAGCGCCCACCCCTGGTATGGGAGTAATGAGCAGTTCTTC. The encoded protein is CASSAHPWYGSNEQFF. Full variable domain (outside the CDR3, taken from reference TRBV9 and TRBJ2-1): DSGVTQTPKHLITATGQRVTLRCSPRSGDLSVYWYQQSLDQGLQFLIQYYNGEERAKGNILERFSAQQFPDLHSELNLSSLELGDSALYFCASSAHPWYGSNEQFFGPGTRLTVL.

V and J are TRBV9 and TRBJ2-7, with D uncertain. Looked up from germline, CDR1 is SGDLS and CDR2 is YYNGEE. The CDR3 has 14 amino acids. V lost 0 bases and J 0 bases, leaving 7 bases between the germline ends. CDR3 protein: CASSVGWSSYEQYF. DNA for the CDR3: TGTGCCAGCAGCGTAGGATGGTCCTCCTACGAGCAGTACTTC. Drawing the rest from reference TRBV9 and TRBJ2-7, the complete variable domain is DSGVTQTPKHLITATGQRVTLRCSPRSGDLSVYWYQQSLDQGLQFLIQYYNGEERAKGNILERFSAQQFPDLHSELNLSSLELGDSALYFCASSVGWSSYEQYFGPGTRLTVT.

The V and J genes are TRBV19 and TRBJ1-1; maybe TRBD1 (6 bases). V lost 7 bases and J 1 base, leaving 28 bases between the germline ends. This CDR3 comprises 19 residues. Germline loops: CDR1 LNHDA, CDR2 SQIVND (reference sequence). CDR3 sequence: CASTTGFGGGRVPNTEAFF. The CDR3 DNA reads TGTGCCAGTACTACAGGGTTCGGGGGGGGAAGGGTTCCGAACACTGAAGCTTTCTTT.

J is TRBJ2-2 and V is TRBV19; 10 nucleotides align to TRBD2. This CDR3 is built from 14 residues. From germline, CDR1 is LNHDA and CDR2 SQIVND (reference sequence). Trimming removed 7 bases from V and 6 bases from J; junction bases left unmatched: 5. The CDR3 here is CASIQAGGSGELFF. DNA of the CDR3: TGTGCCAGTATCCAAGCGGGGGGGTCCGGGGAGCTGTTTTTT.